A selection of T cell receptor beta chains follows, all from one sample in a study of beta chain features in type 1 diabetes. Here immunoSEQ multiplex PCR was the method, and the copy in TCRdb shows in-frame clones only, minus some. Of a few hundred thousand clones listed, around 15% are singletons. Sequencing was carried out using naive CD4+ T cells from blood. The receptors shown here come from a man aged 30 to 39 with type 1 diabetes. Each CDR3 is given with its conserved first and last residue. Each record gives: clone size, V gene, J gene, D gene, CDR3 protein, CDR3 DNA. The D gene is left open where the match is weak. Size is omitted from some rows. Given values are once, few, many or a class for expanded clones.

>few|TRBV7-9|TRBJ1-2|-
CASSLQAYGYTF
TGTGCCAGCAGCTTGCAAGCGTATGGCTACACCTTC
>-|TRBV5-4|TRBJ2-2|TRBD2
CASSLGPLAGTGELFF
TGTGCCAGCAGCTTGGGTCCATTAGCGGGCACCGGGGAGCTGTTTTTT
>few|TRBV6-1|TRBJ1-2|TRBD1
CASSGTGGWFGYTF
TGTGCCAGCAGTGGGACAGGGGGCTGGTTTGGCTACACCTTC
>few|TRBV18|TRBJ1-2|-
CASSETGINYGYTF
TGTGCCAGCTCAGAGACAGGAATTAACTATGGCTACACCTTC
>few|TRBV30|TRBJ2-2|TRBD1
CAYYKGARYTGELFF
TGTGCCTACTATAAGGGGGCGCGATACACCGGGGAGCTGTTTTTT
>few|TRBV7-2|TRBJ2-5|-
CASSLGLNQETQYF
TGTGCCAGCAGCTTAGGTCTTAACCAAGAGACCCAGTACTTC
>-|TRBV9|TRBJ2-7|TRBD1
CASSASRDRGHEQYF
TGTGCCAGCAGCGCCTCTCGGGACAGGGGTCACGAGCAGTACTTC
>-|TRBV5-1|TRBJ2-5|-
CASSLASWETQYF
TGCGCCAGCAGCTTGGCCAGTTGGGAGACCCAGTACTTC
>-|TRBV7-9|TRBJ2-1|-
CASSLQDPASGSEQFF
TGTGCCAGCAGCTTACAGGATCCAGCGTCGGGGTCTGAGCAGTTCTTC
>-|TRBV21-1|TRBJ2-7|-
CASSKVGGGRTLIYEQYF
TGTGCCAGCAGCAAAGTGGGGGGCGGGAGGACCCTGATCTACGAGCAGTACTTC
>few|TRBV4-1|TRBJ2-1|TRBD2
CASRTSGPYNEQFF
TGCGCCAGCAGGACTAGCGGGCCGTACAATGAGCAGTTCTTC
>-|TRBV7-3|TRBJ2-3|TRBD2
CASSLSGRSGDTQYF
TGTGCCAGCAGCTTAAGCGGGAGGAGTGGAGATACGCAGTATTTT